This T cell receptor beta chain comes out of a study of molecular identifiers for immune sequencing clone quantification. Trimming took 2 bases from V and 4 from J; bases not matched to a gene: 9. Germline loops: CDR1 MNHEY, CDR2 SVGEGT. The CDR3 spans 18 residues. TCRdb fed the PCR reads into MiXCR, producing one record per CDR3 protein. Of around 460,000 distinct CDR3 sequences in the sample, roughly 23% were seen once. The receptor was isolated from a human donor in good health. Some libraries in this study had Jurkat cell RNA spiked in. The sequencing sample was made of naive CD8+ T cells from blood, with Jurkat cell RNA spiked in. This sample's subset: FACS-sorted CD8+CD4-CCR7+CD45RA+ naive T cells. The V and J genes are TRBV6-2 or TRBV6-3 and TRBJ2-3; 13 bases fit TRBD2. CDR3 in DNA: TGTGCCAGCAGTTACGAGACCGGGACTAGCGGGGCCGCAGATACGCAGTATTTT. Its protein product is CASSYETGTSGAADTQYF.